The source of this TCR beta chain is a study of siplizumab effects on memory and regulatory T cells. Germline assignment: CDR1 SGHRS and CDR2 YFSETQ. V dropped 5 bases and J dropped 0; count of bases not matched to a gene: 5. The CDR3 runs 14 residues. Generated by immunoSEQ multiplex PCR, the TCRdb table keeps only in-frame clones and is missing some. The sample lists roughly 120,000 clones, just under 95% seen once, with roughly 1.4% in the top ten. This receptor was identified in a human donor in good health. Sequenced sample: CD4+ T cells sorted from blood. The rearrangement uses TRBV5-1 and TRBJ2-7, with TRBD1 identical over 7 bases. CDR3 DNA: TGCGCCAGCAGACCCGGGACAGACTCCTACGAGCAGTACTTC. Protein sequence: CASRPGTDSYEQYF.